The 20 T cell receptor beta chains below were found in one sample sequenced in a study of graft-versus-host responses after intestinal transplantation. The data were produced by immunoSEQ multiplex PCR, yet TCRdb's version contains in-frame clones alone and is incomplete. The data show about 15,000 clones, 33% seen once. The input for sequencing was alloreactive CD4+ T cells from a mixed lymphocyte reaction culture, taken before intestinal transplant. Subset denoted: CFSE-low proliferating T cells sorted from roughly 6-day pre-transplant mixed lymphocyte reaction (GvH or HvG direction). The receptors shown here come from a human patient who received an intestinal transplant.

This clone showed up just a few times. The V call is TRBV27, the J call TRBJ1-3; maybe TRBD1 (5 bases). The CDR3 runs 15 residues. Trimming pared 1 base from V and 2 bases from J, leaving 9 bases between. Germline V gene sequence: CDR1 MNHEY, CDR2 SMNVEV (reference sequence). DNA for the CDR3: TGTGCCAGCAGTTTATTCGGGGCGACTGGAAACACCATATATTTT. Translating gives CASSLFGATGNTIYF.

Comment on this clone: Other DNA sequences from this sample encode an identical CDR3 as well. The chain carries TRBV30 and TRBJ2-3, with 10 bases lining up with TRBD2. J lost 5 bases, V lost 0 bases, and 8 bases had no gene match. Germline CDR1 GTSNPN, CDR2 SVGIG (reference sequence). The CDR3 length is 16 residues. This chain's CDR3 is CAWSVGLAGGGDTQYF. The CDR3 bases are TGTGCCTGGAGTGTCGGATTAGCGGGAGGTGGAGATACGCAGTATTTT.

The V and J genes are TRBV5-4 and TRBJ1-2; no reliable D call. V gave up 1 base and J gave up 8 bases, with 12 bases separating them. CDR3 length equals 13 residues. Germline-derived CDR1 and CDR2 are SGHNT and YYREEE (reference sequence). The CDR3 nucleotides read TGTGCCAGCAGCTTGATCGGGAGGGTAGGCTACACCTTC. Translated, it gives CASSLIGRVGYTF.

This clone has a handful of counts. The CDR3 DNA reads TGTGCCAGCAGCAAGACTAGCGGGTTCTACAATGAGCAGTTCTTC. Translation gives CASSKTSGFYNEQFF. The chain has TRBV7-3 and TRBJ2-1; 10 bases fit TRBD2. CDR1 and CDR2 (germline): SGHTA, FQGTGA. The CDR3 totals 15 residues. V gave up 5 bases and J gave up 3 bases; unmatched junction bases: 4.

Only a few counts were recorded for this clone. The V gene is TRBV6-5, the J gene TRBJ2-5; 10 bases are shared with TRBD1. The CDR3 length is 14 residues. Germline lookup yields CDR1 MNHEY and CDR2 SVGAGI. The ends lost 2 bases at V and 5 bases at J; junction bases unmatched: 2. CDR3 DNA sequence: TGTGCCAGCAGTTACCTGACAGGGGGCGAGACCCAGTACTTC. It yields the protein CASSYLTGGETQYF.

By share of the sample, this clone is medium-sized. V and J are TRBV5-4 and TRBJ1-2; possibly TRBD1 for D (6 bases). Germline V lookup: CDR1 SGHNT, CDR2 YYREEE (reference sequence). This CDR3 contains 14 residues. The V end was cut by 0 bases, the J end by 8 bases, with 14 bases between. The CDR3, as DNA: TGTGCCAGCAGCTTGGCCGGCGGTCAGGGGGGCTACACCTTC. It encodes CASSLAGGQGGYTF. Full variable domain (remainder filled in from reference TRBV5-4 and TRBJ1-2): ETGVTQSPTHLIKTRGQQVTLRCSSQSGHNTVSWYQQALGQGPQFIFQYYREEENGRGNFPPRFSGLQFPNYSSELNVNALELDDSALYLCASSLAGGQGGYTFGSGTRLTVV.

CDR3 sequence (DNA): TGTGCCAGCAGTGAGCAGTTGGCAGGGGGCTGGAGTACGCAGTATTTT. Translated: CASSEQLAGGWSTQYF. This chain uses TRBV6-4 with TRBJ2-3, with 8 bases identical to TRBD1. V dropped 3 bases and J dropped 8; count of bases not matched to a gene: 13. CDR3 length: 16 residues. Germline CDR1 is MRHNA and CDR2 is SNTAGT.

J is TRBJ2-7 and V is TRBV4-3; TRBD2 aligns across 7 bases. CDR3 length: 15 residues. CDR1 and CDR2 (germline): LGHNA, YSLEER. J was trimmed by 0 bases and V by 1 base; bases with no gene match: 3. CDR3 sequence (DNA): TGCGCCAGCAGCCAAGGGGACTATCGCTCCTACGAGCAGTACTTC. Protein sequence: CASSQGDYRSYEQYF.

In the case of this clone: In the same sample, other DNA sequences code for this CDR3. This chain connects TRBV29-1 to TRBJ2-7; weak D call: TRBD1 (9 bases). The CDR3 is 17 residues long. Trimming left V 0 bases short and J 11 bases short, with 29 bases between. Germline assignment: CDR1 SQVTM and CDR2 ANQGSEA. CDR3 region: CSVEDPRGANRGREEYF. CDR3 nucleotides: TGCAGCGTTGAAGATCCTCGGGGGGCGAACAGGGGGCGGGAGGAGTACTTC.

The genes are TRBV18 and TRBJ1-1; D gene uncertain. The CDR3 is made up of 13 amino acids. Germline lookup yields CDR1 KGHSH and CDR2 LQKENI. V was clipped by 6 bases and J by 2 bases, with 10 bases between them. CDR3: CASSGWQNTEAFF. The CDR3 DNA sequence: TGTGCCAGCTCGGGTTGGCAAAACACTGAAGCTTTCTTT.

This clone was recorded a few times. The chain couples TRBV5-1 to TRBJ2-7; the D gene is possibly TRBD1 (5 bases). The CDR3 is made up of 14 amino acids. Germline-derived CDR1 and CDR2 are SGHRS and YFSETQ. V shed 4 bases and J shed 2 bases, with 13 bases lying between them. The CDR3, as DNA: TGCGCCAGCAGCCGGAGCACAGGTACCTACGAGCAGTACTTC. Its translation: CASSRSTGTYEQYF. Full variable domain (missing parts from reference TRBV5-1 and TRBJ2-7): KAGVTQTPRYLIKTRGQQVTLSCSPISGHRSVSWYQQTPGQGLQFLFEYFSETQRNKGNFPGRFSGRQFSNSRSEMNVSTLELGDSALYLCASSRSTGTYEQYFGPGTRLTVT.

This clone was detected a few times. The same CDR3 can be traced to other DNA sequences in this sample. This chain joins TRBV6-4 and TRBJ1-5, with 8 nucleotides matching TRBD1. V lost 7 bases to trimming and J lost 3 bases; unmatched junction nucleotides: 8. Per the germline V gene, CDR1 is MRHNA and CDR2 is SNTAGT. The CDR3 has 15 amino acids. The CDR3 loop reads CASNIDRGHNQPQHF. The DNA for the CDR3 is TGTGCCAGCAACATAGACAGGGGACACAATCAGCCCCAGCATTTT.

The sample holds one count of this clone. The chain has TRBV19 and TRBJ1-2, with 7 bases that match TRBD1. J lost 4 bases, V lost 5 bases, and 16 bases had no gene match. Germline lookup yields CDR1 LNHDA and CDR2 SQIVND (reference sequence). There are 17 residues in the CDR3. This CDR3 is CASSPDRANRKTYGYTF. Written as DNA, the CDR3 is TGTGCCAGTAGTCCTGACAGGGCAAATCGAAAGACCTATGGCTACACCTTC.

The chain couples TRBV7-6 to TRBJ1-1; D is undetermined. Germline CDR1 is SGHVS and CDR2 is FNYEAQ. V lost 3 bases, J lost 0 bases, and 8 bases lay in between. The CDR3 spans 14 residues. The CDR3: CASSLGKMNTEAFF. CDR3 sequence (DNA): TGTGCCAGCAGCTTGGGGAAGATGAACACTGAAGCTTTCTTT.

V usage is TRBV28 and J usage is TRBJ2-1; D is unclear. From germline, CDR1 is MDHEN and CDR2 SYDVKM. V lost 6 bases to trimming and J lost 9 bases, with 9 bases between them. The CDR3 length is 11 residues. The CDR3 DNA reads as TGTGCCAGCAGCTCCTGGGCTGAGCAGTTCTTC. Amino acids: CASSSWAEQFF.

The chain links TRBV7-6 to TRBJ1-6, with D possibly TRBD1 on 6 matching bases. Germline V gives CDR1 SGHVS, CDR2 FNYEAQ. The CDR3 has 14 residues. V was clipped by 0 bases and J by 6 bases, with 6 bases between them. The CDR3 coding sequence is TGTGCCAGCAGCTTAGCAGGGGGTAATTCACCCCTCCACTTT. Its translation is CASSLAGGNSPLHF. Combining the CDR3 with reference TRBV7-6 and TRBJ1-6 gives the whole variable domain GAGVSQSPRYKVTKRGQDVALRCDPISGHVSLYWYRQALGQGPEFLTYFNYEAQQDKSGLPNDRFSAERPEGSISTLTIQRTEQRDSAMYRCASSLAGGNSPLHFGNGTRLTVT.

This chain uses TRBV27 with TRBJ1-5; D gene unclear. The CDR3 extends over 15 amino acids. The V gene lost 6 bases and the J gene lost 6 bases, with 18 bases spanning the gap. CDR1 is MNHEY and CDR2 is SMNVEV in the germline V gene (reference sequence). This CDR3 reads CASSQIRSPRQPQHF. In DNA form, the CDR3 reads TGTGCCAGCAGCCAAATCCGTAGTCCCCGTCAGCCCCAGCATTTT.

This clone was observed a few times. V gene TRBV29-1 combines with J gene TRBJ1-1; the D is unclear. CDR1 is SQVTM and CDR2 is ANQGSEA in the germline V gene. V was trimmed by 7 bases and J by 0 bases, leaving 9 bases between them. The CDR3 extends over 12 amino acids. Written as DNA, the CDR3 is TGCAGCGCCTGGTGGATGAACACTGAAGCTTTCTTT. Amino acids: CSAWWMNTEAFF.

As to this clone: A junction end diverges from the germline sequence, so it may reflect a read error. V is TRBV4-1 and J is TRBJ2-7, with D possibly TRBD2 on 5 matching bases. Per the germline V gene, CDR1 is MGHRA and CDR2 is YSYEKL. The CDR3 is 12 residues long. This chain's CDR3 is CASSPGAGGQYF. The CDR3 DNA follows: TGTGCCAGCAGCCCAGGTGCTGGAGGGCAGTACTTC.

This clone appeared a few times. The chain is built from TRBV7-6 and TRBJ2-2; a weak D match, TRBD2 (6 bases). Germline V CDR1 and CDR2: SGHVS, FNYEAQ. The CDR3 has 14 amino acids. Trimming stripped 3 bases from V and 4 bases from J, with 9 bases between. The CDR3: CASSFTSRTGELFF. DNA for the CDR3: TGTGCCAGCAGCTTTACTAGCCGCACCGGGGAGCTGTTTTTT.